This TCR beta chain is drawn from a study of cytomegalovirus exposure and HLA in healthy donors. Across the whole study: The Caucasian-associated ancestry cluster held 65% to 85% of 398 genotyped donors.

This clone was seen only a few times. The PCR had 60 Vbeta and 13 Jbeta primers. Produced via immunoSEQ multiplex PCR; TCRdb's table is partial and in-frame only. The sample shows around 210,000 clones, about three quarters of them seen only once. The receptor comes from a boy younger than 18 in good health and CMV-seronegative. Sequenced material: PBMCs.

This CDR3 is CASSLASEGGHEQYF. Written as DNA, the CDR3 is TGCGCCAGCAGCTTGGCGTCAGAAGGGGGCCACGAGCAGTACTTC. The chain has TRBV5-1 and TRBJ2-7; 7 positions agree with TRBD1. CDR3 size: 15 residues. Looked up from germline, CDR1 is SGHRS and CDR2 is YFSETQ. Unmatched junction bases numbered 8, after V lost 0 bases and J lost 5 bases.